Following are 6 T cell receptor beta chains from one sample sequenced in a study of blood T cell repertoires in COVID-19. Assay used: immunoSEQ multiplex PCR; TCRdb lists only in-frame clones, some missing. The repertoire has roughly 140,000 clones, about 85% of them found once; the top ten carry 38%. Sequenced: peripheral blood. The origin of the receptors is a human donor in a cohort sampled during active COVID-19.

The chain links TRBV30 to TRBJ1-5; TRBD1 matches 7 bases. The CDR3 extends over 15 amino acids. The germline CDR1 and CDR2 sequences are GTSNPN and SVGIG (reference sequence). V gave up 1 base and J gave up 10 bases; unmatched junction bases: 13. The CDR3 region has the DNA TGTGCCTGGAGTGGCCTCAGGGGGGACCGGAGCCCCCAGCATTTT. Protein product: CAWSGLRGDRSPQHF.

The chain has TRBV5-1 and TRBJ1-1, with D possibly being TRBD1 (6 bases). Trimming pared 4 bases from V and 4 bases from J, leaving 17 bases between. The CDR3 runs 15 residues. Germline assignment: CDR1 SGHRS and CDR2 YFSETQ. CDR3 DNA sequence: TGCGCCAGCAGCCTTGGGGGCTTCGGGGCCACTGAAGCTTTCTTT. This codes for CASSLGGFGATEAFF.

This clone was recorded once. The chain combines TRBV7-9 with TRBJ1-2, with TRBD1 matching over 12 bases. The germline CDR1 and CDR2 sequences are SEHNR and FQNEAQ (reference sequence). V lost 6 bases, J lost 5 bases, and 10 bases stayed unmatched. The CDR3 loop spans 16 amino acids. For the CDR3, the DNA is TGTGCCAGCAGAACCGGGACAGGGGGCAGAGGGTATGGCTACACCTTC. Protein product: CASRTGTGGRGYGYTF.

The J gene is TRBJ1-5, the V gene TRBV30, with TRBD1 matching over 7 bases. CDR3 length: 13 amino acids. CDR1 is GTSNPN and CDR2 is SVGIG in the germline V gene (reference sequence). Trimming cost V 2 bases and J 4 bases; bases outside gene matches: 2. CDR3 sequence reads: CAWSLRGNQPQHF. CDR3 in DNA: TGTGCCTGGAGTCTCAGGGGGAATCAGCCCCAGCATTTT.

This chain uses TRBV5-8 with TRBJ2-1; no firm D call. Germline lookup yields CDR1 SGHTS and CDR2 YDEGEE. Deletions cut 0 bases from V and 8 bases from J, with 6 bases between. This CDR3 contains 12 residues. This CDR3 reads CASSLARDEQFF. CDR3 sequence (DNA): TGTGCCAGCAGCTTGGCGAGAGATGAGCAGTTCTTC.

The CDR3: CASSPGQAETQYF. In DNA, the CDR3 is TGTGCCAGCTCACCGGGACAGGCGGAGACCCAGTACTTC. The V gene is TRBV18, the J gene TRBJ2-5, with 8 bases lining up with TRBD1. The ends lost 3 bases at V and 5 bases at J; junction bases unmatched: 2. Per germline, CDR1 KGHSH and CDR2 LQKENI. The CDR3 is 13 amino acids. Using reference TRBV18 and TRBJ2-5 for the parts outside the CDR3, the full variable domain is NAGVMQNPRHLVRRRGQEARLRCSPMKGHSHVYWYRQLPEEGLKFMVYLQKENIIDESGMPKERFSAEFPKEGPSILRIQQVVRGDSAAYFCASSPGQAETQYFGPGTRLLVL.